What follows are 4 T cell receptor beta chains derived from one specimen sequenced in a study of T cell changes during pregnancy in multiple sclerosis. Sequenced by immunoSEQ multiplex PCR; TCRdb stores in-frame clones only, minus some. The sample includes approximately 44,000 clones, about 90% of them seen just once. Sample: CD4+ T cells from peripheral blood mononuclear cells, taken in the second trimester of pregnancy. Receptor source: a female donor in good health, enrolled as a control in a pregnancy study.

This clone was detected only once. The V and J genes are TRBV15 and TRBJ2-7; 8 positions agree with TRBD2. V dropped 4 bases and J dropped 2; count of bases not matched to a gene: 7. The V gene's germline CDR1 is LNHNV and CDR2 YYDKDF (reference sequence). The CDR3 runs 15 residues. CDR3 amino acids: CATSKPGLGPYEQYF. In DNA form, the CDR3 reads TGTGCCACCAGCAAACCGGGACTAGGGCCCTACGAGCAGTACTTC.

The chain employs TRBV10-3 and TRBJ1-5; D unresolved. Looked up from germline, CDR1 is ENHRY and CDR2 is SYGVKD. This CDR3 is 12 amino acids long. The V gene lost 10 bases and the J gene lost 6 bases, with 13 bases spanning the gap. The CDR3 loop is CATRSGGQPQHF. As DNA, the CDR3 is TGTGCCACCAGAAGCGGCGGTCAGCCCCAGCATTTT.

The genes are TRBV2 and TRBJ2-5; 14 bases agree with TRBD2. With V trimmed by 7 bases and J by 9 bases, 10 bases remained unmatched. The CDR3 contains 15 residues. Germline loops: CDR1 SNHLY, CDR2 FYNNEI. Here the CDR3 reads CASKVGTSGSGAQYF. In nucleotides, the CDR3 is TGTGCCAGCAAGGTTGGGACTAGCGGGAGTGGGGCCCAGTACTTC.

The rearrangement links TRBV18 to TRBJ2-1; D is uncertain. Trimming took off 3 bases at V and 7 bases at J, with 7 bases between the two ends. There are 12 residues in the CDR3. Looked up from germline, CDR1 is KGHSH and CDR2 is LQKENI. CDR3 protein: CASSPNGNEQFF. The CDR3 DNA sequence: TGTGCCAGCTCACCTAACGGGAATGAGCAGTTCTTC. Using reference TRBV18 and TRBJ2-1 for the parts outside the CDR3, the full variable domain is NAGVMQNPRHLVRRRGQEARLRCSPMKGHSHVYWYRQLPEEGLKFMVYLQKENIIDESGMPKERFSAEFPKEGPSILRIQQVVRGDSAAYFCASSPNGNEQFFGPGTRLTVL.